What follows describes a single T cell receptor (beta chain). Its antigen is unidentified. Here immunoSEQ multiplex PCR was the method, and the copy in TCRdb shows in-frame clones only, minus some. The sample records 84,000 or so clones, more than 70% being singletons. The CDR3 covers 18 residues. Germline V gene data show CDR1 as SGHTA and CDR2 as FQGTGA. Trimming cost V 2 bases and J 4 bases, with 23 bases left between them. These data come from a study of PD-L1 blockade in urothelial cancer. Study-level background: About 90% of the 29 patients comprised males who had bladder-origin urothelial cancer. The median number of T cells present in blood samples was roughly 130,000.

Study outcomes and limitations: Pretreatment TCR clonality in blood under the median foretold superior survival.

Time point specified: pretreatment peripheral blood. All patients carried locally advanced or metastatic urothelial carcinoma. The receptor comes from a man between 60 and 75 years old with urothelial cancer. Sequencing used PBMCs, obtained around atezolizumab (anti-PD-L1) treatment. The chain carries TRBV7-3 and TRBJ1-1, with unresolved D. Written as DNA, the CDR3 is TGTGCCAGCAGCTTATCTTCCCCCCTTTGGGGAGGGAGCACTGAAGCTTTCTTT. Translating gives CASSLSSPLWGGSTEAFF.